The following is a TCR beta chain sequence with its context. The data were obtained in a study of Graves' ophthalmopathy and Graves' hyperthyroidism. CDR3 regions of TCR beta were amplified from RNA transcripts. HTBI primers were employed in first-round RT-PCR, then a second-round multiplex PCR followed. Using its own MiXCR run on the multiplex PCR reads, TCRdb lists one record per CDR3 protein. The table lists 200,000 to 250,000 distinct CDR3 sequences, about 22% of them singletons. Trimming cost V 7 bases and J 6 bases, with 12 bases left between them. The CDR3 has 13 residues. CDR1 is SNHLY, CDR2 FYNNEI, per germline.

The sequenced sample was peripheral blood. The genes are TRBV2 and TRBJ2-2; a possible D gene is TRBD1 (6 bases). This sequence was found in a woman between 50 and 59 years old with Graves' ophthalmopathy. The CDR3: CASTKQGPGELFF. In nucleotides, the CDR3 is TGTGCCAGCACCAAACAGGGTCCCGGGGAGCTGTTTTTT.